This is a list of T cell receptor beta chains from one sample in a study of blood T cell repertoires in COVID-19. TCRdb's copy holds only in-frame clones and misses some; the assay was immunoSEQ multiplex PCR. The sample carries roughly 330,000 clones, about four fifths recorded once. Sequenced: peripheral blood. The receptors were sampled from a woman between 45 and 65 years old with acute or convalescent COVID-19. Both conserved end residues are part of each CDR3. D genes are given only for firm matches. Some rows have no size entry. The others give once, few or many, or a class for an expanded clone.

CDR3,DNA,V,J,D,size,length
CASSGGAGALQETQYF,TGTGCCAGCAGTGGGGGGGCGGGGGCCCTCCAAGAGACCCAGTACTTC,TRBV2,TRBJ2-5,-,once,16
CASSPLFQSGETQYF,TGCGCCAGCAGCCCCCTATTTCAGAGCGGCGAGACCCAGTACTTC,TRBV5-1,TRBJ2-5,-,-,15
CASGQGHTDTQYF,TGTGCCAGCGGACAGGGGCACACAGATACGCAGTATTTT,TRBV12-3/TRBV12-4,TRBJ2-3,TRBD1,-,13
CASSSPRTSGRGFANTGELFF,TGTGCCAGCAGCTCCCCGAGGACTAGCGGGAGGGGTTTCGCGAACACCGGGGAGCTGTTTTTT,TRBV12-1,TRBJ2-2,-,-,21
CASSSVLGGTEAFF,TGTGCCAGCAGCAGCGTGCTGGGGGGCACTGAAGCTTTCTTT,TRBV5-5,TRBJ1-1,-,-,14
CAWTIKGGDTQYF,TGTGCCTGGACCATAAAAGGGGGAGATACGCAGTATTTT,TRBV30,TRBJ2-3,-,-,13
CASSIQGTDTQYF,TGTGCCAGCAGCATACAGGGGACAGATACGCAGTATTTT,TRBV5-4,TRBJ2-3,TRBD1,-,13
CASRGREGGYGYTF,TGTGCCAGCAGAGGCCGAGAGGGCGGCTATGGCTACACTTTC,TRBV28,TRBJ1-2,-,-,14
CASRPGAATEAFF,TGCGCCAGCAGGCCGGGAGCCGCCACTGAAGCTTTCTTT,TRBV5-1,TRBJ1-1,-,-,13
CSVDRGANIQYF,TGCAGCGTGGACAGGGGTGCAAACATTCAGTACTTC,TRBV29-1,TRBJ2-4,TRBD1,-,12
CASSPGGRGRDEQYF,TGCGCCAGCAGCCCTGGGGGCAGGGGACGGGACGAGCAGTACTTC,TRBV5-1,TRBJ2-7,-,-,15
CASSYSRKGKREGNEQFF,TGTGCCAGCAGTTATTCTCGAAAGGGGAAGCGGGAGGGAAATGAGCAGTTCTTC,TRBV6-2/TRBV6-3,TRBJ2-1,TRBD2,few,18
CASSSTSGQGRTGELFF,TGTGCCAGCAGCTCCACTAGCGGCCAGGGGCGCACCGGGGAGCTGTTTTTT,TRBV11-2,TRBJ2-2,TRBD2,-,17
CASSSLLVTETQYF,TGTGCCAGCAGTTCCCTACTCGTAACCGAGACCCAGTACTTC,TRBV6-6,TRBJ2-5,-,-,14
CASSLVGSGQPQHF,TGTGCCAGCAGCTTGGTCGGGTCCGGTCAGCCCCAGCATTTT,TRBV5-5,TRBJ1-5,-,many,14
CASSLLAGQGSADTQYF,TGTGCCAGCAGCTTATTAGCGGGGCAGGGCAGCGCAGATACGCAGTATTTT,TRBV7-8,TRBJ2-3,TRBD2,-,17
CASSDVGRGHSNQPQHF,TGTGCCAGCAGTGACGTGGGCAGGGGGCATAGCAATCAGCCCCAGCATTTT,TRBV6-4,TRBJ1-5,TRBD1,once,17
CASSDRGTNEKLFF,TGTGCCAGCAGTGACAGGGGAACTAATGAAAAACTGTTTTTT,TRBV6-1,TRBJ1-4,-,-,14
CASSMEGQVNYGYTF,TGTGCCAGTAGTATGGAGGGACAGGTCAACTATGGCTACACCTTC,TRBV19,TRBJ1-2,TRBD1,-,15
CASSHLQGGNQPQHF,TGTGCCAGCAGCCACCTACAGGGGGGGAATCAGCCCCAGCATTTT,TRBV27,TRBJ1-5,TRBD1,-,15
CASSQETGNGYTF,TGTGCCAGCAGCCAAGAGACAGGGAATGGCTACACCTTC,TRBV4-2,TRBJ1-2,TRBD1,-,13
CASSQTGTSQETQYF,TGCGCCAGCAGCCAGACAGGGACCTCTCAAGAGACCCAGTACTTC,TRBV4-1,TRBJ2-5,TRBD1,-,15
CAINPGEGENTIYF,TGTGCCATCAATCCGGGTGAAGGGGAAAACACCATATATTTT,TRBV10-3,TRBJ1-3,-,-,14
CASSLAGSTIYQPQHF,TGTGCCAGCAGTTTAGCCGGGTCCACTATTTATCAGCCCCAGCATTTT,TRBV28,TRBJ1-5,-,-,16
CASSVDGGLSGNTIYF,TGTGCCAGCAGCGTAGATGGAGGGCTCTCTGGAAACACCATATATTTT,TRBV9,TRBJ1-3,-,-,16
CASRAPIQGLNQPQHF,TGTGCCAGTAGGGCGCCGATACAGGGCCTCAATCAGCCCCAGCATTTT,TRBV19,TRBJ1-5,-,-,16
CASSLEGDSPLHF,TGTGCCAGCAGCTTGGAGGGCGACTCACCCCTCCACTTT,TRBV7-8,TRBJ1-6,-,-,13
CASSDWTGQYTDTQYF,TGTGCCAGCAGTGACTGGACAGGGCAATACACAGATACGCAGTATTTT,TRBV6-1,TRBJ2-3,TRBD1,-,16
CASRQRVQRRIAKNIQYF,TGTGCCAGCAGGCAAAGAGTCCAGCGACGCATAGCCAAAAACATTCAGTACTTC,TRBV21-1,TRBJ2-4,-,-,18
CSVERQLLGYTF,TGCAGCGTTGAACGACAGCTCCTTGGCTACACCTTC,TRBV29-1,TRBJ1-2,-,-,12
CASSVGTSPETQYF,TGTGCCAGCAGCGTTGGGACTAGCCCTGAGACCCAGTACTTC,TRBV2,TRBJ2-5,TRBD2,once,14
CASSPGQGRASGELFF,TGTGCCAGCAGTCCGGGACAGGGAAGAGCATCCGGGGAGCTGTTTTTT,TRBV27,TRBJ2-2,TRBD1,-,16
CASSVGGVQETQYF,TGTGCCAGCAGCGTAGGGGGGGTCCAAGAGACCCAGTACTTC,TRBV9,TRBJ2-5,-,-,14
CASSSSGGTDTQYF,TGTGCCAGCAGTTCGAGCGGGGGGACAGATACGCAGTATTTT,TRBV6-5,TRBJ2-3,TRBD2,-,14
CASSSRGLAANTGELFF,TGTGCCAGCAGCTCACGAGGACTAGCGGCGAACACCGGGGAGCTGTTTTTT,TRBV4-2,TRBJ2-2,TRBD2,-,17
CASSLPSESPDTQYF,TGTGCCAGCAGCCTCCCGAGCGAGTCCCCAGATACGCAGTATTTT,TRBV14,TRBJ2-3,-,-,15
CSVEPQDRVYGYTF,TGCAGCGTTGAACCCCAGGACAGGGTTTATGGCTACACCTTC,TRBV29-1,TRBJ1-2,TRBD1,-,14
CASSQVRGRSGNQPQHF,TGCGCCAGCAGCCAAGTCCGAGGGAGAAGTGGCAATCAGCCCCAGCATTTT,TRBV4-1,TRBJ1-5,-,-,17
CASSPISGQSYGYTF,TGTGCCAGCTCACCAATCTCGGGACAATCATATGGCTACACCTTC,TRBV18,TRBJ1-2,-,-,15
CASSPDLSGNTIYF,TGTGCCAGCAGCCCGGACTTATCTGGAAACACCATATATTTT,TRBV5-4,TRBJ1-3,-,-,14
CASSDRGLSYEQYF,TGCGCCAGCAGTGACCGGGGACTCTCCTACGAGCAGTACTTC,TRBV10-2,TRBJ2-7,-,-,14
CASSQGSEKLFF,TGTGCCAGCAGCCAAGGGAGTGAAAAACTGTTTTTT,TRBV3-1/TRBV3-2,TRBJ1-4,-,once,12
CASSLAGDRGLGYTF,TGTGCCAGCAGCTTAGCGGGGGACAGGGGATTAGGCTACACCTTC,TRBV7-2,TRBJ1-2,TRBD1,-,15